This T cell receptor beta chain came from a study of cytomegalovirus exposure and HLA in healthy donors. Study background: The study's early data release held roughly 91 million unique TCRs from HLA-typed donors. The study's findings and limits: Within an earlier analysis, most TCR beta V segments proved productive either about 90% or about 30% of the time. In a later analysis, TCR beta V- and J-gene trimming showed a link to a missense DCLRE1C variant.

Germline loops: CDR1 SGHRS, CDR2 YFSETQ. V lost 4 bases and J lost 0, with 14 bases in between. There are 15 residues in the CDR3. With 60 Vbeta and 13 Jbeta primers, the PCR was carried out. Produced via immunoSEQ multiplex PCR; TCRdb's table is partial and in-frame only. The table lists 140,000 to 150,000 clones, about two thirds of them singletons. Of note for this clone: The target antigen is unknown.

Source material: PBMCs. The chain carries TRBV5-1 and TRBJ2-7, with D unresolved. The clonotype originates from a man aged 40-50 years in good health and CMV-seronegative. The CDR3 region is CASSVDTYLSYEQYF. The CDR3 region has the DNA TGCGCCAGCAGCGTTGACACGTACCTCTCCTACGAGCAGTACTTC.